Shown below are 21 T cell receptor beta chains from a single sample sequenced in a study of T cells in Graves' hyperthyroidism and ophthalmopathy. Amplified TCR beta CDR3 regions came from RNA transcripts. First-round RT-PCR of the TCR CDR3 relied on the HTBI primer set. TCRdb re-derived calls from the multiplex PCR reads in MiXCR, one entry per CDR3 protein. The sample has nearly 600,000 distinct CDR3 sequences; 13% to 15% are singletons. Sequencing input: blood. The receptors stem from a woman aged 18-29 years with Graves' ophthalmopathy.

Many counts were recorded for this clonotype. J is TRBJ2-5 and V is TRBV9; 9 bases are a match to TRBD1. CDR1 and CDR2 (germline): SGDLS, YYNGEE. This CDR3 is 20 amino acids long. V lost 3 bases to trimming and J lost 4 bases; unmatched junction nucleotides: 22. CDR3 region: CASSGRDRVTNPGRGETQYF. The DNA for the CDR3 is TGTGCCAGCAGCGGCCGGGACAGGGTTACCAATCCGGGCAGGGGAGAGACCCAGTACTTC.

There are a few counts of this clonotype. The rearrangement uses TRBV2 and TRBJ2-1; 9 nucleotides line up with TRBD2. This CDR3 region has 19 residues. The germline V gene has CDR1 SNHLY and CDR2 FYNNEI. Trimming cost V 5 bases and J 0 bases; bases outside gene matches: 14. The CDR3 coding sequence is TGTGCCAGCAGTTTTACAGGGGACCGAGCGGGGGGCTCCTACAATGAGCAGTTCTTC. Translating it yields CASSFTGDRAGGSYNEQFF.

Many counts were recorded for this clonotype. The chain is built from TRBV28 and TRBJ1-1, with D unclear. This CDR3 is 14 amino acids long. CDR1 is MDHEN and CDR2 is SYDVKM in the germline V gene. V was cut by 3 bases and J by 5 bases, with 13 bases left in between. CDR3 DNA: TGTGCCAGCAGTTTGGGCCAATCTCGGACTGAAGCTTTCTTT. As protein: CASSLGQSRTEAFF.

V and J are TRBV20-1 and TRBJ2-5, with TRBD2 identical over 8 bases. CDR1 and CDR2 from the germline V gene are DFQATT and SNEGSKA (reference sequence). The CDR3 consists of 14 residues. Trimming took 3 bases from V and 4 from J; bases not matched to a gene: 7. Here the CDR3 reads CSARGTGGGETQYF. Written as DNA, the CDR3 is TGCAGTGCTAGGGGTACGGGGGGGGGAGAGACCCAGTACTTC.

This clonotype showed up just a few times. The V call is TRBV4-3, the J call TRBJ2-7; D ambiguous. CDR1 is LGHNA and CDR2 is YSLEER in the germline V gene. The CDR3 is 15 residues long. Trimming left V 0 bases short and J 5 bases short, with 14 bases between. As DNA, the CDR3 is TGCGCCAGCAGCCAAGAAGGGTACGGCGAGAACGAGCAGTACTTC. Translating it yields CASSQEGYGENEQYF.

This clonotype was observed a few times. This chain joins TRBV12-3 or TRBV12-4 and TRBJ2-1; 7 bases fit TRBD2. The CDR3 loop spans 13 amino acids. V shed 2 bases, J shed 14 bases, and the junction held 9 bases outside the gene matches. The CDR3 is CASSLLLLAEEFF. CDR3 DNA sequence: TGTGCCAGCAGTTTATTATTGCTAGCGGAGGAGTTCTTC.

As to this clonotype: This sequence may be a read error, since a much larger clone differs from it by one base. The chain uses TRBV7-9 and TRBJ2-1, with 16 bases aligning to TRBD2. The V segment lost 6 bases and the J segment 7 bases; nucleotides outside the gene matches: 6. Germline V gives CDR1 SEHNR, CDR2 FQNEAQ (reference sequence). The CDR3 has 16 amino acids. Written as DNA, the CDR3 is TGTGCCAGCAGAACCGGGACTAGCGGGAGGGGGAATGAGCAGTTCTTC. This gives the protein CASRTGTSGRGNEQFF. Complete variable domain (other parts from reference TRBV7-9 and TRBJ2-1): DTGVSQNPRHKITKRGQNVTFRCDPISEHNRLYWYRQTLGQGPEFLTYFQNEAQLEKSRLLSDRFSAERPKGSFSTLEIQRTEQGDSAMYLCASRTGTSGRGNEQFFGPGTRLTVL.

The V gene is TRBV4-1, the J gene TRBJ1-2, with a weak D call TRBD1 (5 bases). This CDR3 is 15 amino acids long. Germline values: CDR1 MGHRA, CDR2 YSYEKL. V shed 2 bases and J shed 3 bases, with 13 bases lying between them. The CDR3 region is CASSQRGWGHYGYTF. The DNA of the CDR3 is TGCGCCAGCAGCCAACGAGGCTGGGGCCACTATGGCTACACCTTC.

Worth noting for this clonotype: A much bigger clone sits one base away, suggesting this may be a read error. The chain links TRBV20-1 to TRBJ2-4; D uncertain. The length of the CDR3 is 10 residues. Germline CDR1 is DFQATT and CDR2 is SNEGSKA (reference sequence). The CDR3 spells CNALAHIQYF. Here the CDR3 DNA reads TGCAATGCTCTCGCCCACATTCAGTACTTC.

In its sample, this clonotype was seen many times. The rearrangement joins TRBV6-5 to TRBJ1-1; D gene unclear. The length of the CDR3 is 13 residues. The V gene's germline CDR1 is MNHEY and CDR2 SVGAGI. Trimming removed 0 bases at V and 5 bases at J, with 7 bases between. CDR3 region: CASSYSRETEAFF. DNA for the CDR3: TGTGCCAGCAGTTACTCCAGAGAAACTGAAGCTTTCTTT.

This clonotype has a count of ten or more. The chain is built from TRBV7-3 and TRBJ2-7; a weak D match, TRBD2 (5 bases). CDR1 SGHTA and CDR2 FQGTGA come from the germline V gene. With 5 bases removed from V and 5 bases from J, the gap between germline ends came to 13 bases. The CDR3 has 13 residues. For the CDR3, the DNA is TGTGCCAGCAGCCTAGCCAGAAGCGACGAGCAGTACTTC. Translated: CASSLARSDEQYF.

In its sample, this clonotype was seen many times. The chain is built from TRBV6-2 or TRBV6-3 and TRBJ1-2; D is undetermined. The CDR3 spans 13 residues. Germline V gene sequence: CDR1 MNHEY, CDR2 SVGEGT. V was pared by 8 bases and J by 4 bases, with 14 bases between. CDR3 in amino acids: CASFGGLSYGYTF. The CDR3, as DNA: TGTGCCAGCTTTGGAGGCCTGTCCTATGGCTACACCTTC.

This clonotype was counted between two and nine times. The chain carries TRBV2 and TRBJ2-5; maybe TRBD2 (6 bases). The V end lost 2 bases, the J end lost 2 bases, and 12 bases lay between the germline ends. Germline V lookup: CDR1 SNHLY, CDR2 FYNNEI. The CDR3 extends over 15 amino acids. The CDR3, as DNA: TGTGCCAGCAGTGAAAAACCGGGAGTACAAGAGACCCAGTACTTC. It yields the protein CASSEKPGVQETQYF.

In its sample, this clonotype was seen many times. CDR3 sequence reads: CASSRSGNNEQFF. Here the CDR3 DNA reads TGTGCCAGCAGCCGCAGCGGGAACAATGAGCAGTTCTTC. The chain couples TRBV11-3 to TRBJ2-1; 7 nucleotides agree with TRBD2. Trimming at V came to 5 bases and at J to 5 bases, leaving 3 bases not matched to a gene. Germline CDR1 is SGHNT and CDR2 is YENEEA. CDR3 length: 13 amino acids.

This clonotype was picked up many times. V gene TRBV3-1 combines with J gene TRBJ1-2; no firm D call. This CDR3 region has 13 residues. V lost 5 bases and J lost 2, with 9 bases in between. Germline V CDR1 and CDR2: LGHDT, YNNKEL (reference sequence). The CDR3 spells CASSDEVNYGYTF. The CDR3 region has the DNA TGTGCCAGCAGCGACGAAGTAAACTATGGCTACACCTTC.

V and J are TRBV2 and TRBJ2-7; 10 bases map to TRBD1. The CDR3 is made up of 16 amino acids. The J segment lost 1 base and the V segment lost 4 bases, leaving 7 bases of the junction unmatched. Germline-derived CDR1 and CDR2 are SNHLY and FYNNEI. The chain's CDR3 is CASSAPTGGLSYEQYF. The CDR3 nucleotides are TGTGCCAGCAGTGCCCCGACAGGGGGCCTATCCTACGAGCAGTACTTC.

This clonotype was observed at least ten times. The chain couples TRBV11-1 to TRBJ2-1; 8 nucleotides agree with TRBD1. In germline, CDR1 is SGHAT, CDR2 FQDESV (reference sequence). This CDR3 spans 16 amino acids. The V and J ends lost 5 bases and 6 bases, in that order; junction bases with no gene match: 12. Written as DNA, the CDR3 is TGTGCCAGCAGCCACGACCGGGACAGGATATCCAATGAGCAGTTCTTC. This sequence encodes CASSHDRDRISNEQFF.

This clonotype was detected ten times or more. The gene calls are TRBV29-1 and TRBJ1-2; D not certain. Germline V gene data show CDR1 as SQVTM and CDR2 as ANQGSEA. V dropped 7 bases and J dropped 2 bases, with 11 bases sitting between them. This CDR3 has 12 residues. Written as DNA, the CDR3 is TGCAGCGCCGAAAAGGGCAACTATGGCTACACCTTC. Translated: CSAEKGNYGYTF.

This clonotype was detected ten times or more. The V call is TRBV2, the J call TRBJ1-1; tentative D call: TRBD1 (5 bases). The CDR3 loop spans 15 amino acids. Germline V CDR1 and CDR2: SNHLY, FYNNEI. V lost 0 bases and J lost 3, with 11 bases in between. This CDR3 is CASSEALGPYTEAFF. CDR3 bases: TGTGCCAGCAGTGAAGCGCTGGGGCCATACACTGAAGCTTTCTTT.

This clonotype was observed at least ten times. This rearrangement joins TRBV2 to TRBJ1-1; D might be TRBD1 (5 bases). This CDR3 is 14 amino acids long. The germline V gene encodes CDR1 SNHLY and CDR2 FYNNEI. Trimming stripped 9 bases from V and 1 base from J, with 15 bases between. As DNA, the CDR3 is TGTGCCAGACTTAGGGGCTGGACGAACACTGAAGCTTTCTTT. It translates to CARLRGWTNTEAFF.

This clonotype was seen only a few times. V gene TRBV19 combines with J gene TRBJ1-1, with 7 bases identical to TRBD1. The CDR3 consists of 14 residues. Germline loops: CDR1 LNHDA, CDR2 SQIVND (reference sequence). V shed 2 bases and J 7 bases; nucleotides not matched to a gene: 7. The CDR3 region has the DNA TGTGCCAGTAGTATAAGAGGGGACAGCTATGAAGCTTTCTTT. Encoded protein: CASSIRGDSYEAFF.